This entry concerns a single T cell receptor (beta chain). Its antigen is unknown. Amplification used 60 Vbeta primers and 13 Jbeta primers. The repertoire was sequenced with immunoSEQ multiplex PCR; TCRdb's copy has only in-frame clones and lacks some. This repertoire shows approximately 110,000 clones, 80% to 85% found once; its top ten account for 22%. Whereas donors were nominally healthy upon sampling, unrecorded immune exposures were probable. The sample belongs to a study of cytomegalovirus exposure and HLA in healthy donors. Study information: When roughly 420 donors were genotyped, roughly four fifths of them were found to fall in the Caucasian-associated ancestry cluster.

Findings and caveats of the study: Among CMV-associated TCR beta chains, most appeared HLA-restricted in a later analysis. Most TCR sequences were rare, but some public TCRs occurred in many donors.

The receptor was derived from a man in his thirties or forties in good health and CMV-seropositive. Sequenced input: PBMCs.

The CDR3 DNA reads as TGTGCCAGCAGCCAACCCCCCGCTAGCCCATTCTACGAGCAGTACGTC. This translates into CASSQPPASPFYEQYV. The chain carries TRBV11-3 and TRBJ2-7, with D perhaps TRBD2 (5 bases). Trimming took off 5 bases at V and 3 bases at J, with 20 bases between the two ends. There are 16 residues in the CDR3. The germline CDR1 and CDR2 sequences are SGHNT and YENEEA.